This T cell receptor (beta chain) was captured by sequencing in a study of shared clonotypes between healthy human individuals. For this clone: No antigen is known for it.

This CDR3 comprises 16 residues. CDR1 is SGHNT and CDR2 is YENEEA in the germline V gene. The trim removed 5 bases at V and 2 bases at J, leaving 9 bases unmatched. The repertoire was sequenced with immunoSEQ multiplex PCR; TCRdb's copy has only in-frame clones and lacks some. Here the sample spans under 1,100,000 clones, approximately 76% being singletons. Study-wide findings and caveats: A few donors held 5% to 5.5% of naive CD4 clonotypes in common.

The TCR originated in a man between 18 and 35 years old in good health. This rearrangement joins TRBV11-3 to TRBJ1-3; 7 bases align to TRBD1. What was sequenced was memory CD4+ T cells sorted from blood. Subset given: CD45RA-negative fraction. CDR3 bases: TGTGCCAGCAGCCGAGGGACAGCCGGAACTGGAAACACCATATATTTT. Translated, it gives CASSRGTAGTGNTIYF. The full variable domain, its missing parts supplied by reference TRBV11-3 and TRBJ1-3, is EAGVVQSPRYKIIEKKQPVAFWCNPISGHNTLYWYLQNLGQGPELLIRYENEEAVDDSQLPKDRFSAERLKGVDSTLKIQPAELGDSAVYLCASSRGTAGTGNTIYFGEGSWLTVV.